These 13 T cell receptor beta chains came from one sample sequenced in a study of cytomegalovirus exposure and HLA in healthy donors. Primers included in the PCR were 60 Vbeta and 13 Jbeta primers. Repertoires were generated with immunoSEQ multiplex PCR, while TCRdb's copy carries only in-frame clones and drops some. The data show about 95,000 clones, around 80% seen once. Sequencing input: PBMCs. The receptors here all came from a man aged 25-45 years in good health and CMV-seropositive.

This clone came up a few times. J is TRBJ2-3 and V is TRBV7-3; D gene ambiguous. The CDR3 extends over 14 amino acids. Trimming stripped 2 bases from V and 0 bases from J, with 6 bases between. Germline V gene lookup returns CDR1 SGHTA and CDR2 FQGTGA. The chain's CDR3 is CASSLGRSTDTQYF. DNA for the CDR3: TGTGCCAGCAGCTTAGGGCGAAGCACAGATACGCAGTATTTT.

CDR3 in DNA: TGTGCCAGCAGCTTTGTGCAGAACTATGGCTACACCTTC. This codes for CASSFVQNYGYTF. The chain combines TRBV7-9 with TRBJ1-2; D gene uncertain. CDR3 length: 13 amino acids. Germline V gene lookup returns CDR1 SEHNR and CDR2 FQNEAQ (reference sequence). V shed 3 bases and J shed 2 bases, with 7 bases lying between them.

This rearrangement joins TRBV5-4 to TRBJ2-2; 11 bases align to TRBD2. The CDR3 is 18 residues long. The V gene end was trimmed by 4 bases and the J gene end by 6 bases; junction bases not matched to a gene: 14. CDR1 and CDR2 (germline): SGHNT, YYREEE (reference sequence). The CDR3 sequence: CASSPSPLSGGAAGELFF. CDR3 bases: TGTGCCAGCAGCCCATCTCCACTTAGCGGGGGGGCGGCCGGGGAGCTGTTTTTT.

This chain uses TRBV28 with TRBJ2-1, with TRBD1 identical over 10 bases. After removal of 5 bases from V and 7 bases from J, the junction contained 2 bases not matched to a gene. CDR3 length: 13 amino acids. Germline V gene sequence: CDR1 MDHEN, CDR2 SYDVKM. The DNA of the CDR3 is TGTGCCAGCAGTGGGGACAGGGGAAATGAGCAGTTCTTC. Amino acids: CASSGDRGNEQFF.

V is TRBV10-3 and J is TRBJ1-5, with D unclear. The CDR3 contains 13 residues. Trimming pared 2 bases from V and 11 bases from J, leaving 13 bases between. Germline CDR1 is ENHRY and CDR2 is SYGVKD. DNA for the CDR3: TGTGCCATCAGTGAGGGGTTACTAGGTGCCCAGCATTTT. It yields the protein CAISEGLLGAQHF.

The sample holds a few counts of this clone. The V and J genes are TRBV6-5 and TRBJ2-2, with D maybe TRBD1 (5 bases). V was pared by 7 bases and J by 4 bases, with 13 bases between. Germline CDR1 MNHEY, CDR2 SVGAGI. The CDR3 is made up of 14 amino acids. As DNA, the CDR3 is TGTGCCAGCAATTCAGGGTTGAGCACCGGGGAGCTGTTTTTT. It translates to CASNSGLSTGELFF.

The chain has TRBV6-6 and TRBJ2-1; 12 bases agree with TRBD2. Looked up from germline, CDR1 is MNHNY and CDR2 is SVGAGI (reference sequence). The V segment lost 4 bases and the J segment 6 bases; nucleotides outside the gene matches: 7. CDR3 length equals 16 residues. DNA of the CDR3: TGTGCCAGCAGTTCAACGACTAGCGGGAGTGTCAATGAGCAGTTCTTC. Amino acid sequence: CASSSTTSGSVNEQFF.

This chain connects TRBV18 to TRBJ1-2, with TRBD1 matching 7 bases. Looked up from germline, CDR1 is KGHSH and CDR2 is LQKENI. This CDR3 is 14 amino acids long. The trim removed 5 bases at V and 6 bases at J, leaving 9 bases unmatched. The CDR3 nucleotides are TGTGCCAGCTCAACTCGACAGGGTGAGGATGGCTACACCTTC. Translating it yields CASSTRQGEDGYTF.

The chain employs TRBV7-9 and TRBJ2-7, with 7 bases matching TRBD2. Trimming removed 2 bases from V and 6 bases from J; junction bases left unmatched: 4. CDR3 size: 13 residues. CDR1 is SEHNR and CDR2 is FQNEAQ in the germline V gene (reference sequence). The CDR3 is CASSLRRGSEQYV. CDR3 coding DNA: TGTGCCAGCAGCTTAAGGCGGGGGAGCGAGCAGTACGTC.

J is TRBJ1-5 and V is TRBV6-1, with D possibly TRBD1 on 5 matching bases. Looked up from germline, CDR1 is MNHNS and CDR2 is SASEGT. CDR3 size: 13 residues. Trimming pared 4 bases from V and 4 bases from J, leaving 8 bases between. CDR3 sequence: CASSVQGNQPQHF. The DNA of the CDR3 is TGTGCCAGCAGTGTCCAGGGAAATCAGCCCCAGCATTTT.

The V and J genes are TRBV6-1 and TRBJ1-2; no clear D. In germline, CDR1 is MNHNS, CDR2 SASEGT. CDR3 size: 14 residues. Trimming left V 5 bases short and J 5 bases short, with 15 bases between. The CDR3 DNA is TGTGCCAGCAGTCTGGAGGGCAACATTTATGGCTACACCTTC. Translated, it gives CASSLEGNIYGYTF.

This chain joins TRBV28 and TRBJ2-7, with a tentative D call TRBD2 (5 bases). The CDR3 totals 14 residues. V was shortened by 7 bases and J by 7 bases, with 20 bases between the two germline ends. CDR1 and CDR2 (germline): MDHEN, SYDVKM. Here the CDR3 reads CASKNSGVHGEQYF. The CDR3 nucleotides are TGTGCCAGCAAAAACTCCGGGGTGCATGGGGAGCAGTACTTC.

The chain is built from TRBV5-1 and TRBJ1-1; 9 bases are shared with TRBD1. Germline CDR1 and CDR2: SGHRS and YFSETQ. This CDR3 contains 14 residues. V lost 0 bases to trimming and J lost 4 bases; unmatched junction nucleotides: 1. The CDR3 here is CASSLVQGATEAFF. The CDR3 coding sequence is TGCGCCAGCAGCTTGGTACAGGGGGCCACTGAAGCTTTCTTT.